The next 6 T cell receptor beta chains were all read from a single sample in a study of blood T cells in healthy people across ages. Through a sample-barcoded 5' primer and a J-beta primer mix, a second PCR was run for roughly 6 to 11 cycles. TCRdb itself ran the 5' RACE reads through MiXCR, one entry per CDR3 protein. The table shows about 640,000 distinct CDR3 sequences, with under 65% occurring only once. Sequencing used blood. These receptors were obtained from a man aged 55 to 70 in good health.

This chain connects TRBV3-1 to TRBJ2-3; 7 bases match TRBD2. CDR1 LGHDT and CDR2 YNNKEL come from the germline V gene (reference sequence). The CDR3 consists of 16 residues. V lost 2 bases, J lost 3 bases, and 8 bases stayed unmatched. This CDR3 reads CASSQLASGATDTQYF. CDR3 nucleotides: TGTGCCAGCAGCCAATTGGCGAGCGGGGCGACAGATACGCAGTATTTT.

The chain combines TRBV9 with TRBJ2-1; tentative D call: TRBD2 (6 bases). Trimming removed 0 bases at V and 0 bases at J, with 10 bases between. The CDR3 extends over 16 amino acids. Germline CDR1 is SGDLS and CDR2 is YYNGEE. Here the CDR3 reads CASSVEVGSSYNEQFF. The CDR3 nucleotides read TGTGCCAGCAGCGTAGAGGTCGGGAGCTCCTACAATGAGCAGTTCTTC.

The V call is TRBV2, the J call TRBJ2-1; D perhaps matches TRBD2 (6 bases). Germline V lookup: CDR1 SNHLY, CDR2 FYNNEI. The V gene lost 7 bases and the J gene lost 4 bases, with 17 bases spanning the gap. The CDR3 has 15 residues. This CDR3 is CASTGTPGAYNEQFF. The CDR3 nucleotides are TGTGCCAGCACCGGGACTCCCGGGGCTTACAATGAGCAGTTCTTC.

The chain carries TRBV5-1 and TRBJ2-1; tentatively, D is TRBD1 (7 bases). The V and J ends lost 0 bases and 5 bases respectively, with 12 bases between them. CDR3 size: 15 residues. CDR1 and CDR2 (germline): SGHRS, YFSETQ. In nucleotides, the CDR3 is TGCGCCAGCAGCTTGGATCGCGGGACAGACAATGAGCAGTTCTTC. Translated, it gives CASSLDRGTDNEQFF.

The chain uses TRBV29-1 and TRBJ1-4; D call uncertain. The CDR3 sequence is 13 residues long. V dropped 4 bases and J dropped 0 bases, with 6 bases sitting between them. Per germline, CDR1 SQVTM and CDR2 ANQGSEA. CDR3 bases: TGCAGCGTTGGACCGGCAACTAATGAAAAACTGTTTTTT. It translates to CSVGPATNEKLFF.

This chain joins TRBV3-1 and TRBJ2-5; either TRBD1 or TRBD2 may supply D (6 bases each). This CDR3 region has 15 residues. Germline V gene lookup returns CDR1 LGHDT and CDR2 YNNKEL (reference sequence). Deletions cut 1 base from V and 1 base from J, with 10 bases between. The CDR3 sequence is CASSQVGGPQETQYF. As DNA, the CDR3 is TGTGCCAGCAGCCAAGTGGGGGGCCCCCAAGAGACCCAGTACTTC.